The 14 T cell receptor beta chains given below trace back to one sample, sequenced in a study of identical twins. TCRdb analysed the 5' RACE reads with MiXCR anew, one entry per CDR3 protein. Here the sample spans about 340,000 distinct CDR3 sequences, approximately 13% being singletons. These data also formed part of another study, on yellow fever vaccine responses in identical twins.

Sequencing was carried out using CD8+ T cells sorted from blood. Receptors originate from a woman younger than 35 in good health.

The V call is TRBV7-8, the J call TRBJ2-3, with 7 bases aligning to TRBD1. With 3 bases clipped from V and 1 base from J, the junction kept 4 bases outside the gene matches. CDR1 is SGHVS and CDR2 is FQNEAQ in the germline V gene. The CDR3 loop spans 15 amino acids. CDR3 in DNA: TGTGCCAGCAGCTTTAGGGGGCGACGCACAGATACGCAGTATTTT. It encodes CASSFRGRRTDTQYF.

This clonotype was seen more than once but under ten times. The rearrangement links TRBV7-9 to TRBJ2-3; D is uncertain. V gave up 0 bases and J gave up 5 bases, with 6 bases separating them. Germline CDR1 SEHNR, CDR2 FQNEAQ (reference sequence). The CDR3 runs to 13 residues. The CDR3 here is CASSLAWGDTQYF. In DNA, the CDR3 is TGTGCCAGCAGCTTAGCCTGGGGAGATACGCAGTATTTT.

In this sample, this clonotype turned up many times. The rearrangement joins TRBV29-1 to TRBJ2-1; a possible D gene is TRBD2 (5 bases). The CDR3 totals 13 residues. CDR1 is SQVTM and CDR2 is ANQGSEA in the germline V gene. Trimming took off 5 bases at V and 0 bases at J, with 8 bases between the two ends. The CDR3 coding sequence is TGCAGCGTTAGCGGAAGCTCCTACAATGAGCAGTTCTTC. It is translated as CSVSGSSYNEQFF.

V gene TRBV6-4 combines with J gene TRBJ2-1; 8 nucleotides align to TRBD2. The junction had 6 bases not matched to a gene; V was cut back by 3 bases and J by 5 bases. Germline V gene sequence: CDR1 MRHNA, CDR2 SNTAGT. This CDR3 region has 15 residues. Here the CDR3 reads CASSDAAGGNNEQFF. The CDR3 DNA reads as TGTGCCAGCAGTGATGCGGCGGGAGGAAACAATGAGCAGTTCTTC.

Only a few counts were recorded for this clonotype. This sequence joins TRBV7-9 and TRBJ2-5, with D possibly matching TRBD2 (5 bases). Germline loops: CDR1 SEHNR, CDR2 FQNEAQ (reference sequence). The CDR3 has 13 amino acids. V lost 6 bases to trimming and J lost 1 base, with 9 bases between them. In DNA form, the CDR3 reads TGTGCCAGCAGATCCGGAGGCCAAGAGACCCAGTACTTC. Translating it yields CASRSGGQETQYF.

The chain joins TRBV6-5 to TRBJ1-5; maybe TRBD1 (5 bases). V lost 2 bases and J 15 bases, leaving 17 bases between the germline ends. Germline CDR1 is MNHEY and CDR2 is SVGAGI. CDR3 size: 13 residues. The CDR3, as DNA: TGTGCCAGCAGTTACGACGAGGGGCAGGTCCGGCATTTT. Its protein product is CASSYDEGQVRHF.

This clonotype has a count of ten or more. The rearrangement uses TRBV12-3 or TRBV12-4 and TRBJ2-5; TRBD1 is a possible D gene (5 bases). V was cut by 8 bases and J by 2 bases, with 9 bases left in between. The CDR3 extends over 12 amino acids. The CDR3 DNA sequence: TGTGCCAGCCAGGGCTCACAAGAGACCCAGTACTTC. This codes for CASQGSQETQYF.

The table lists this clonotype with a few counts. The chain recombines TRBV15 with TRBJ1-1; D perhaps matches TRBD1 (6 bases). Per germline, CDR1 LNHNV and CDR2 YYDKDF (reference sequence). V gave up 4 bases and J gave up 3 bases, with 21 bases separating them. The CDR3 has 17 amino acids. The CDR3 DNA follows: TGTGCCACCAGCACAGAGTACAGTACAGGGTGGGACACTGAAGCTTTCTTT. It yields the protein CATSTEYSTGWDTEAFF.

The rearrangement links TRBV23-1 to TRBJ2-1; weak D call: TRBD1 (6 bases). TRBV23-1 is an open reading frame, and its role is uncertain. Trimming pared 6 bases from V and 0 bases from J, leaving 12 bases between. There are 15 residues in the CDR3. As DNA, the CDR3 is TGCGCCAGCAGAACAGACAGGAGCTCCTACAATGAGCAGTTCTTC. This codes for CASRTDRSSYNEQFF.

This clonotype has a count of ten or more. The chain couples TRBV5-1 to TRBJ1-3; TRBD1 matches at 9 bases. The CDR3 length is 18 residues. V lost 5 bases and J lost 0; bases outside the gene matches: 12. Germline V gives CDR1 SGHRS, CDR2 YFSETQ. This CDR3 is CASRENRDRADSGNTIYF. CDR3 DNA: TGCGCCAGCAGAGAGAACCGGGACAGGGCCGACTCTGGAAACACCATATATTTT.

This sequence joins TRBV5-1 and TRBJ2-7; TRBD1 aligns across 7 bases. The CDR3 loop spans 14 amino acids. Germline trimming cut 0 bases from V and 2 bases from J; bases unmatched to any gene: 2. Germline-derived CDR1 and CDR2 are SGHRS and YFSETQ. As DNA, the CDR3 is TGCGCCAGCAGCTTGGAACAGGGGACCTACGAGCAGTACTTC. Translation gives CASSLEQGTYEQYF.

In this sample, this clonotype turned up a few times. This rearrangement joins TRBV6-1 to TRBJ1-5; 8 bases are a match to TRBD1. V lost 8 bases and J lost 0; bases outside the gene matches: 3. The germline gives CDR1 MNHNS, CDR2 SASEGT. The CDR3 sequence is 14 residues long. The CDR3: CASGQGFSNQPQHF. The DNA for the CDR3 is TGTGCCAGCGGACAGGGTTTTAGCAATCAGCCCCAGCATTTT.

This rearrangement joins TRBV12-3 or TRBV12-4 to TRBJ2-2, with TRBD1 identical over 8 bases. The CDR3 has 15 amino acids. With V trimmed by 4 bases and J by 0 bases, 1 base remained unmatched. The CDR3 region is CASSSTGANTGELFF. For the CDR3, the DNA is TGTGCCAGCAGTTCGACAGGGGCGAACACCGGGGAGCTGTTTTTT.

In this sample, this clonotype turned up many times. V usage is TRBV12-3 or TRBV12-4 and J usage is TRBJ1-2; D ambiguous. This CDR3 comprises 13 residues. V gave up 5 bases and J gave up 4 bases, with 11 bases separating them. Here the CDR3 DNA reads TGTGCCAGCAGTGACCAAGGAGTCTATGGCTACACCTTC. It yields the protein CASSDQGVYGYTF.